These 30 T cell receptor beta chains were all obtained from the same sample, sequenced in a study of blood T cell repertoires in COVID-19. Profiled with immunoSEQ multiplex PCR; TCRdb holds only in-frame clones, not every one. The sample includes approximately 300,000 clones, approximately 90% seen only once; the top ten take approximately 5%. The sequenced material came from PBMCs or T cells enriched from blood (not recorded which). The receptors derive from a woman aged 25-40 years who had recovered from COVID-19.

The J gene is TRBJ1-4, the V gene TRBV7-9; maybe TRBD1 (6 bases). Germline-derived CDR1 and CDR2 are SEHNR and FQNEAQ (reference sequence). CDR3 length equals 15 residues. The V and J ends lost 5 bases and 7 bases respectively, with 17 bases between them. In DNA, the CDR3 is TGTGCCAGCAGCACGAACAGGGTAGTGGTTGAAAAACTGTTTTTT. Translated, it gives CASSTNRVVVEKLFF.

The V and J genes are TRBV20-1 and TRBJ1-5, with D hard to call. V lost 3 bases to trimming and J lost 6 bases, with 6 bases between them. The CDR3 is 11 amino acids. The germline V gene encodes CDR1 DFQATT and CDR2 SNEGSKA (reference sequence). DNA for the CDR3: TGCAGTGCTAGCCTAGGTCAGCCCCAGCATTTT. Protein sequence: CSASLGQPQHF.

This rearrangement joins TRBV19 to TRBJ1-5; D might be TRBD1 (5 bases). Trimming left V 7 bases short and J 9 bases short, with 19 bases between. Germline V gene data show CDR1 as LNHDA and CDR2 as SQIVND (reference sequence). The CDR3 contains 14 residues. CDR3: CASTGHTMGLPQHF. DNA of the CDR3: TGTGCCAGTACCGGACACACGATGGGCTTGCCCCAGCATTTT.

The V call is TRBV10-3, the J call TRBJ1-4, with D perhaps TRBD1 (6 bases). This CDR3 spans 14 amino acids. V was shortened by 3 bases and J by 7 bases, with 12 bases between the two germline ends. Germline CDR1 and CDR2: ENHRY and SYGVKD. CDR3 sequence: CAISDRQDGEKLFF. As DNA, the CDR3 is TGTGCCATCAGTGATCGACAGGACGGTGAAAAACTGTTTTTT.

This clone occurred once. The chain combines TRBV7-9 with TRBJ1-4; D is unresolved. Germline V gene data show CDR1 as SEHNR and CDR2 as FQNEAQ (reference sequence). This CDR3 contains 15 residues. V lost 3 bases, J lost 4 bases, and 12 bases lay in between. The CDR3 sequence: CASSFGVTNNEKLFF. CDR3 nucleotides: TGTGCCAGCAGCTTCGGGGTGACAAATAATGAAAAACTGTTTTTT.

The V call is TRBV30, the J call TRBJ2-1, with 8 bases identical to TRBD2. V lost 8 bases to trimming and J lost 5 bases; unmatched junction nucleotides: 11. CDR1 is GTSNPN, CDR2 SVGIG, per germline (reference sequence). This CDR3 is built from 14 residues. CDR3 coding DNA: TGTGCCGTGGACGGGGGGGCCGTCCACAATGAGCAGTTCTTC. Translation: CAVDGGAVHNEQFF.

The gene calls are TRBV5-1 and TRBJ1-1, with TRBD1 identical over 10 bases. The trim removed 1 base at V and 3 bases at J, leaving 9 bases unmatched. In germline, CDR1 is SGHRS, CDR2 YFSETQ. This CDR3 region has 17 residues. The CDR3 DNA reads as TGCGCCAGCAGCTTGTACCGGGACAGGGGAAGTCACACTGAAGCTTTCTTT. As protein: CASSLYRDRGSHTEAFF.

The genes are TRBV5-1 and TRBJ1-1, with 8 bases lining up with TRBD1. The germline gives CDR1 SGHRS, CDR2 YFSETQ. The CDR3 runs to 15 residues. V dropped 4 bases and J dropped 7; count of bases not matched to a gene: 12. Here the CDR3 DNA reads TGCGCCAGCAGCCTCACAGACAGGGGAGGAATTGAAGCTTTCTTT. Translation gives CASSLTDRGGIEAFF.

This clone appeared a few times. V gene TRBV27 combines with J gene TRBJ1-3; D gene uncertain. The CDR3 extends over 15 amino acids. V was pared by 0 bases and J by 3 bases, with 9 bases between. CDR1 is MNHEY, CDR2 SMNVEV, per germline (reference sequence). The CDR3 reads CASSLSPGLGNTIYF. The CDR3 region has the DNA TGTGCCAGCAGTTTATCCCCGGGTCTTGGAAACACCATATATTTT.

This chain links TRBV12-5 with TRBJ1-6; D not certain. V gave up 5 bases and J gave up 13 bases, with 9 bases separating them. Germline V gene sequence: CDR1 LGHNT, CDR2 FRNRAP. The CDR3 has 11 residues. The CDR3: CASGALQPLHF. The CDR3 DNA sequence: TGTGCTAGTGGTGCCCTCCAGCCCCTCCACTTT.

The chain couples TRBV6-1 to TRBJ2-1, with 10 bases identical to TRBD2. This CDR3 has 18 residues. Trimming took 2 bases from V and 3 from J; bases not matched to a gene: 10. Germline loops: CDR1 MNHNS, CDR2 SASEGT. This chain's CDR3 is CASSERAGGQIFYNEQFF. CDR3 nucleotide sequence: TGTGCCAGCAGTGAACGAGCGGGGGGGCAGATTTTCTACAATGAGCAGTTCTTC.

The gene calls are TRBV9 and TRBJ2-1; 7 bases are shared with TRBD1. Germline V gives CDR1 SGDLS, CDR2 YYNGEE. This CDR3 has 16 amino acids. Trimming removed 4 bases from V and 9 bases from J; junction bases left unmatched: 16. The CDR3 spells CASSKAGTVLLGEQFF. The CDR3 region has the DNA TGTGCCAGCAGCAAAGCCGGGACAGTCCTCCTGGGTGAGCAGTTCTTC.

The CDR3 DNA sequence: TGTGCCAGCAGTCGACCAGGGATTGCTTCACCCCTCCACTTT. Residues: CASSRPGIASPLHF. The V gene is TRBV6-2 or TRBV6-3, the J gene TRBJ1-6; perhaps TRBD1 as D (5 bases). Germline values: CDR1 MNHEY, CDR2 SVGEGT. This CDR3 spans 14 amino acids. V was shortened by 5 bases and J by 9 bases, with 14 bases between the two germline ends.

V is TRBV5-1 and J is TRBJ2-5; 14 bases fit TRBD2. The CDR3 sequence is 16 residues long. In germline, CDR1 is SGHRS, CDR2 YFSETQ. J gave up 5 bases and V 4 bases, and 7 bases lay outside the gene matches. As DNA, the CDR3 is TGCGCCAGCAGCCCGGGACTAGCGGGGGTCCGGGAGACCCAGTACTTC. Residues: CASSPGLAGVRETQYF.

This chain uses TRBV25-1 with TRBJ1-2; unclear D gene. The CDR3 covers 14 residues. Germline V lookup: CDR1 MGHDK, CDR2 SYGVNS. V lost 2 bases, J lost 2 bases, and 9 bases lay in between. CDR3 coding DNA: TGTGCCAGCAGTGAAGCTAGGAGCAACTATGGCTACACCTTC. Its translation is CASSEARSNYGYTF.

V is TRBV24-1 and J is TRBJ2-5; 8 bases match TRBD1. The germline gives CDR1 KGHDR, CDR2 SFDVKD. The length of the CDR3 is 16 residues. Trimming removed 3 bases from V and 4 bases from J; junction bases left unmatched: 9. The CDR3 DNA sequence: TGTGCCACCAGTGATAGGCGGCAGGGGGCCGGAGAGACCCAGTACTTC. This codes for CATSDRRQGAGETQYF.

V usage is TRBV19 and J usage is TRBJ2-7, with D possibly TRBD1 on 5 matching bases. V was trimmed by 5 bases and J by 7 bases, leaving 12 bases between them. Germline CDR1 reads LNHDA; CDR2 reads SQIVND (reference sequence). CDR3 size: 12 residues. DNA of the CDR3: TGTGCCAGTAGTCCGGGCAGGGAAGAGCAGTACTTC. Translated, it gives CASSPGREEQYF.

This sequence joins TRBV6-2 or TRBV6-3 and TRBJ1-4; no reliable D call. This CDR3 comprises 16 residues. Trimming removed 4 bases from V and 5 bases from J, with 17 bases in between. CDR1 MNHEY and CDR2 SVGEGT come from the germline V gene. The CDR3 spells CASSSRAGVLNEKLFF. For the CDR3, the DNA is TGTGCCAGCAGTTCGAGGGCCGGGGTCCTCAATGAAAAACTGTTTTTT.

The V gene is TRBV5-1, the J gene TRBJ2-2; possible D gene TRBD1, 5 bases. This CDR3 contains 15 residues. Germline CDR1 SGHRS, CDR2 YFSETQ. V was clipped by 0 bases and J by 2 bases, with 8 bases between them. The CDR3 spells CASSLETVNTGELFF. For the CDR3, the DNA is TGCGCCAGCAGCTTGGAGACAGTTAACACCGGGGAGCTGTTTTTT.

This rearrangement joins TRBV9 to TRBJ1-6; D call uncertain. The germline CDR1 and CDR2 sequences are SGDLS and YYNGEE. This CDR3 contains 15 residues. Trimming pared 0 bases from V and 0 bases from J, leaving 4 bases between. CDR3 DNA sequence: TGTGCCAGCAGCGTAGGGAGCTCCTATAATTCACCCCTCCACTTT. Its protein product is CASSVGSSYNSPLHF.

This chain uses TRBV30 with TRBJ1-5; D ambiguous. The CDR3 runs to 14 residues. V was pared by 5 bases and J by 4 bases, with 15 bases between. Germline CDR1 reads GTSNPN; CDR2 reads SVGIG (reference sequence). The chain's CDR3 is CAWAGVGTNQPQHF. Here the CDR3 DNA reads TGTGCCTGGGCCGGAGTGGGTACTAATCAGCCCCAGCATTTT.

This clone appeared a few times. V is TRBV6-5 and J is TRBJ1-3; 7 bases map to TRBD1. Germline assignment: CDR1 MNHEY and CDR2 SVGAGI. With 6 bases clipped from V and 0 bases from J, the junction kept 5 bases outside the gene matches. The CDR3 is 15 amino acids. The CDR3 loop is CASRGTEPSGNTIYF. The CDR3 bases are TGTGCCAGCAGGGGGACAGAGCCCTCTGGAAACACCATATATTTT.

The V and J genes are TRBV5-1 and TRBJ2-7; TRBD2 is a possible D gene (5 bases). CDR1 and CDR2 from the germline V gene are SGHRS and YFSETQ. The CDR3 totals 14 residues. Trimming took off 0 bases at V and 7 bases at J, with 14 bases between the two ends. The CDR3 region is CASSLARGPGEQYF. The CDR3 DNA sequence: TGCGCCAGCAGCTTGGCTAGAGGACCGGGGGAGCAGTACTTC.

This clone was picked up a small number of times. The gene calls are TRBV2 and TRBJ1-6; TRBD1 might be the D (6 bases). Trimming cost V 6 bases and J 6 bases, with 12 bases left between them. Per the germline V gene, CDR1 is SNHLY and CDR2 is FYNNEI. CDR3 length equals 14 residues. CDR3 region: CASRTGTTNSPLHF. The CDR3 DNA reads as TGTGCCAGCAGGACCGGGACAACTAATTCACCCCTCCACTTT.

The chain couples TRBV9 to TRBJ1-2, with D tentatively TRBD1 (5 bases). Between the trimmed V and J ends, which lost 0 bases and 9 bases, there was a span of 15 bases. The CDR3 loop spans 14 amino acids. Per germline, CDR1 SGDLS and CDR2 YYNGEE. CDR3 sequence: CASSVVQALDSYTF. CDR3 bases: TGTGCCAGCAGCGTAGTACAGGCCCTAGATAGCTACACCTTC.

On this clone: Distinct nucleotide sequences in the sample also encode this CDR3. The J gene is TRBJ1-2, the V gene TRBV18, with D maybe TRBD1 (6 bases). The ends were cut back, 6 bases at V and 4 bases at J, with 15 bases in the middle. This CDR3 spans 14 amino acids. Germline values: CDR1 KGHSH, CDR2 LQKENI. The CDR3 spells CASSPQGQSYGYTF. CDR3 sequence (DNA): TGTGCCAGCTCGCCTCAAGGACAGTCCTATGGCTACACCTTC. The full variable domain, its missing parts supplied by reference TRBV18 and TRBJ1-2, is NAGVMQNPRHLVRRRGQEARLRCSPMKGHSHVYWYRQLPEEGLKFMVYLQKENIIDESGMPKERFSAEFPKEGPSILRIQQVVRGDSAAYFCASSPQGQSYGYTFGSGTRLTVV.

The chain carries TRBV4-2 and TRBJ2-1; 7 bases agree with TRBD2. The CDR3 totals 15 residues. Germline V gene lookup returns CDR1 LGHNA and CDR2 YNFKEQ. The ends lost 3 bases at V and 0 bases at J; junction bases unmatched: 2. CDR3 sequence: CASSQGGGSYNEQFF. CDR3 sequence (DNA): TGTGCCAGCAGCCAGGGGGGGGGCTCCTACAATGAGCAGTTCTTC.

The chain combines TRBV7-2 with TRBJ1-5; D gene ambiguous. The length of the CDR3 is 13 residues. Germline CDR1 SGHTA, CDR2 FQGNSA. V was trimmed by 2 bases and J by 6 bases, leaving 8 bases between them. CDR3 DNA: TGTGCCAGCAGCTTAACTCCCGGTCAGCCCCAGCATTTT. Protein product: CASSLTPGQPQHF. Variable domain in full (rest from reference TRBV7-2 and TRBJ1-5): GAGVSQSPSNKVTEKGKDVELRCDPISGHTALYWYRQSLGQGLEFLIYFQGNSAPDKSGLPSDRFSAERTGGSVSTLTIQRTQQEDSAVYLCASSLTPGQPQHFGDGTRLSIL.

CDR3 loop: CASGKETGNKNIQYF. CDR3 in DNA: TGTGCCAGCGGAAAAGAGACAGGGAACAAAAACATTCAGTACTTC. The chain employs TRBV2 and TRBJ2-4; 7 nucleotides agree with TRBD1. After removal of 8 bases from V and 3 bases from J, the junction contained 10 bases not matched to a gene. The CDR3 length is 15 residues. Germline V lookup: CDR1 SNHLY, CDR2 FYNNEI.

This clone was seen once. This CDR3 is CASSVSQGDTEAFF. CDR3 sequence (DNA): TGTGCCAGCAGCGTCTCACAGGGGGACACTGAAGCTTTCTTT. J is TRBJ1-1 and V is TRBV9; 8 bases align to TRBD1. V was pared by 2 bases and J by 3 bases, with 3 bases of the junction left unmatched. Germline V gene sequence: CDR1 SGDLS, CDR2 YYNGEE. CDR3 length: 14 amino acids.